A single sample is the source of the 28 T cell receptor beta chains below, sequenced in a study of beta chain features in type 1 diabetes. The investigators reverse transcribed all of the isolated RNA, so they sequenced expressed TCRB transcripts. Only in-frame clones appear in the TCRdb table, and some are missing; sequencing was by immunoSEQ multiplex PCR. The profile covers 130,000 or so clones, with 7% to 10% appearing a single time and around 0.68% taken by the ten largest. Sequencing input: central memory CD4+ T cells from blood. These receptors all come from a man aged 18 to 30 in good health.

This clone was counted between two and nine times. The V and J genes are TRBV19 and TRBJ2-1; TRBD2 matches 8 bases. The CDR3 sequence is 16 residues long. Germline V gene lookup returns CDR1 LNHDA and CDR2 SQIVND (reference sequence). J lost 4 bases, V lost 3 bases, and 8 bases had no gene match. The CDR3 region has the DNA TGTGCCAGTAGTATTCAAGCGGGGGCCCTTTACAATGAGCAGTTCTTC. This encodes CASSIQAGALYNEQFF.

The gene calls are TRBV7-2 and TRBJ2-2; D perhaps matches TRBD1 (5 bases). CDR3 length: 15 amino acids. The germline V gene has CDR1 SGHTA and CDR2 FQGNSA. The V end was cut by 5 bases, the J end by 5 bases, with 15 bases between. Written as DNA, the CDR3 is TGTGCCAGCAGCATACGGACAACCGAAACCGGGGAGCTGTTTTTT. This sequence encodes CASSIRTTETGELFF.

This clone was seen ten or more times. The gene calls are TRBV14 and TRBJ2-7, with 13 bases identical to TRBD2. Germline trimming cut 5 bases from V and 4 bases from J; bases unmatched to any gene: 2. Germline V gene lookup returns CDR1 SGHDN and CDR2 FVKESK. The CDR3 has 14 residues. The CDR3 reads CASSALAGGYEQYF. The CDR3 DNA is TGTGCCAGCAGCGCACTAGCGGGGGGGTACGAGCAGTACTTC.

V usage is TRBV11-2 and J usage is TRBJ2-1; D may be TRBD2 (6 bases). This CDR3 is built from 16 residues. Germline V gene data show CDR1 as SGHAT and CDR2 as FQNNGV. Trimming took off 5 bases at V and 6 bases at J, with 20 bases between the two ends. This CDR3 is CASSLGGGLNTNEQFF. For the CDR3, the DNA is TGTGCCAGCAGCCTCGGGGGAGGCCTAAACACCAATGAGCAGTTCTTC. Together with reference TRBV11-2 and TRBJ2-1, the CDR3 gives the full variable domain: EAGVAQSPRYKIIEKRQSVAFWCNPISGHATLYWYQQILGQGPKLLIQFQNNGVVDDSQLPKDRFSAERLKGVDSTLKIQPAKLEDSAVYLCASSLGGGLNTNEQFFGPGTRLTVL.

Details on this clone: A junction end diverges from the germline sequence, so it may reflect a read error. V gene TRBV7-2 combines with J gene TRBJ1-2; maybe TRBD1 (5 bases). Germline lookup yields CDR1 SGHTA and CDR2 FQGNSA. The CDR3 is 13 residues long. CDR3 protein: CASSLGREGGYTF. The DNA for the CDR3 is TGTGCCAGCAGTTTAGGCAGGGAAGGGGGCTACACCTTC.

This clone occurred a few times. The chain employs TRBV7-2 and TRBJ2-3; 10 positions agree with TRBD2. Germline CDR1 and CDR2: SGHTA and FQGNSA. Trimming at V came to 5 bases and at J to 5 bases, leaving 10 bases not matched to a gene. The CDR3 is 16 residues long. CDR3 sequence reads: CASSPTSGAAGDTQYF. The DNA for the CDR3 is TGTGCCAGCAGCCCTACTAGCGGGGCTGCGGGAGATACGCAGTATTTT. Full variable domain (rest looked up from reference TRBV7-2 and TRBJ2-3): GAGVSQSPSNKVTEKGKDVELRCDPISGHTALYWYRQSLGQGLEFLIYFQGNSAPDKSGLPSDRFSAERTGGSVSTLTIQRTQQEDSAVYLCASSPTSGAAGDTQYFGPGTRLTVL.

The rearrangement uses TRBV7-2 and TRBJ1-2; D is possibly TRBD1 (6 bases). V lost 5 bases, J lost 3 bases, and 19 bases lay in between. Per germline, CDR1 SGHTA and CDR2 FQGNSA. There are 16 residues in the CDR3. The CDR3 is CASSPRERGWDYGYTF. The CDR3 DNA reads TGTGCCAGCAGCCCCAGAGAGAGGGGGTGGGACTATGGCTACACCTTC.

This clone was recorded a few times. This rearrangement joins TRBV30 to TRBJ1-2; D remains unclear. The germline gives CDR1 GTSNPN, CDR2 SVGIG (reference sequence). V gave up 0 bases and J gave up 6 bases, with 14 bases separating them. This CDR3 region has 14 residues. The CDR3 nucleotides read TGTGCCTGGAGTGTACTGGGAGTTAGGGATGGCTACACCTTC. Its translation is CAWSVLGVRDGYTF. Full variable domain (rest looked up from reference TRBV30 and TRBJ1-2): SQTIHQWPATLVQPVGSPLSLECTVEGTSNPNLYWYRQAAGRGLQLLFYSVGIGQISSEVPQNLSASRPQDRQFILSSKKLLLSDSGFYLCAWSVLGVRDGYTFGSGTRLTVV.

This clone was observed a handful of times. J is TRBJ1-2 and V is TRBV6-5, with D possibly TRBD1 on 6 matching bases. The CDR3 covers 15 residues. Trimming shortened V by 6 bases and J by 8 bases, and 22 bases separated the two germline ends. Germline V gene data show CDR1 as MNHEY and CDR2 as SVGAGI. The CDR3 sequence is CASSTAGGAKDGYTF. In nucleotides, the CDR3 is TGTGCCAGCAGCACCGCGGGGGGGGCGAAAGACGGCTACACCTTC.

The J gene is TRBJ2-3, the V gene TRBV10-3; D is ambiguous. V lost 4 bases and J 4 bases, leaving 15 bases between the germline ends. The CDR3 covers 15 residues. Germline-derived CDR1 and CDR2 are ENHRY and SYGVKD. This chain's CDR3 is CAISGGSPRADTQYF. In DNA, the CDR3 is TGTGCCATCAGTGGCGGCTCTCCCCGGGCAGATACGCAGTATTTT.

The chain links TRBV6-6 to TRBJ2-7; D is uncertain. The germline V and J ends were trimmed by 2 bases and 1 base, with 12 bases remaining between them. Germline V gene lookup returns CDR1 MNHNY and CDR2 SVGAGI (reference sequence). The CDR3 extends over 15 amino acids. The CDR3 spells CASSYTEHHSYEQYF. As DNA, the CDR3 is TGTGCCAGCAGTTACACAGAACATCATTCCTACGAGCAGTACTTC.

The chain carries TRBV7-2 and TRBJ2-7; 8 bases map to TRBD1. Germline CDR1 reads SGHTA; CDR2 reads FQGNSA. The length of the CDR3 is 15 residues. With V trimmed by 5 bases and J by 7 bases, 13 bases remained unmatched. The CDR3 nucleotides read TGTGCCAGCAGCCCAGGGGGCCGCCTACTCAAAGAGCAGTACTTC. The encoded protein is CASSPGGRLLKEQYF.

This clone was recorded a few times. The V gene is TRBV14, the J gene TRBJ2-5; 8 bases line up with TRBD1. The V and J ends lost 3 bases and 7 bases, in that order; junction bases with no gene match: 10. The CDR3 runs 15 residues. Germline V gives CDR1 SGHDN, CDR2 FVKESK. Here the CDR3 reads CASSQRTGTVGTQYF. Written as DNA, the CDR3 is TGTGCCAGCAGCCAGAGGACAGGGACGGTTGGGACCCAGTACTTC.

Only a few counts were recorded for this clone. The chain links TRBV7-9 to TRBJ2-7; 7 nucleotides line up with TRBD1. CDR1 and CDR2 from the germline V gene are SEHNR and FQNEAQ (reference sequence). Germline trimming cut 4 bases from V and 3 bases from J; bases unmatched to any gene: 6. There are 14 residues in the CDR3. CDR3 sequence reads: CASSSADRDYEQYF. CDR3 nucleotide sequence: TGTGCCAGCAGCTCCGCTGACAGGGACTACGAGCAGTACTTC.

J is TRBJ2-3 and V is TRBV29-1; the D is unclear. The germline CDR1 and CDR2 sequences are SQVTM and ANQGSEA. Trimming removed 4 bases from V and 0 bases from J, with 11 bases in between. CDR3 length equals 14 residues. The CDR3 DNA reads TGCAGCGTTGCCTCGGCGGAGAGCACAGATACGCAGTATTTT. Protein product: CSVASAESTDTQYF.

The chain has TRBV9 and TRBJ2-1, with 9 bases that match TRBD2. J was trimmed by 10 bases and V by 1 base; bases with no gene match: 6. The CDR3 runs to 14 residues. CDR1 and CDR2 (germline): SGDLS, YYNGEE. This CDR3 is CASSVIAGVGEQFF. The CDR3 DNA reads TGTGCCAGCAGCGTAATAGCGGGGGTCGGGGAGCAGTTCTTC. Complete variable domain (other parts from reference TRBV9 and TRBJ2-1): DSGVTQTPKHLITATGQRVTLRCSPRSGDLSVYWYQQSLDQGLQFLIQYYNGEERAKGNILERFSAQQFPDLHSELNLSSLELGDSALYFCASSVIAGVGEQFFGPGTRLTVL.

The J gene is TRBJ2-2, the V gene TRBV7-2; 11 positions match TRBD2. With 4 bases clipped from V and 5 bases from J, the junction kept 3 bases outside the gene matches. Germline lookup yields CDR1 SGHTA and CDR2 FQGNSA. The CDR3 sequence is 15 residues long. The CDR3 DNA reads TGTGCCAGCAGCTCGACTAGCGGGGAAACCGGGGAGCTGTTTTTT. Protein product: CASSSTSGETGELFF. Full variable domain (outside the CDR3, taken from reference TRBV7-2 and TRBJ2-2): GAGVSQSPSNKVTEKGKDVELRCDPISGHTALYWYRQSLGQGLEFLIYFQGNSAPDKSGLPSDRFSAERTGGSVSTLTIQRTQQEDSAVYLCASSSTSGETGELFFGEGSRLTVL.

The chain is built from TRBV2 and TRBJ1-3, with D possibly matching TRBD1 (5 bases). CDR3 length: 15 residues. V lost 4 bases and J 2 bases, leaving 12 bases between the germline ends. Germline V gene data show CDR1 as SNHLY and CDR2 as FYNNEI. In DNA form, the CDR3 reads TGTGCCAGCAGTGTCCTCAGGGAGGCTGGAAACACCATATATTTT. It translates to CASSVLREAGNTIYF.

The chain links TRBV6-1 to TRBJ2-5, with 7 bases matching TRBD2. The CDR3 spans 14 residues. V was clipped by 4 bases and J by 5 bases; unmatched bases: 7. Germline CDR1 is MNHNS and CDR2 is SASEGT. The CDR3 reads CASSARGGGETQYF. The CDR3 DNA is TGTGCCAGCAGTGCCCGCGGGGGTGGTGAGACCCAGTACTTC.

The V and J genes are TRBV5-1 and TRBJ2-7, with 12 positions matching TRBD1. The CDR3 loop spans 14 amino acids. V shed 4 bases and J 7 bases; nucleotides not matched to a gene: 6. Germline loops: CDR1 SGHRS, CDR2 YFSETQ. The DNA of the CDR3 is TGCGCCAGCAGCCGCGGGACAGGGGGCTGGGAGCAGTACTTC. The encoded protein is CASSRGTGGWEQYF.

This clone showed up just a few times. J is TRBJ1-5 and V is TRBV5-8; maybe TRBD1 (6 bases). This CDR3 has 15 amino acids. V was cut by 4 bases and J by 5 bases, with 16 bases left in between. Germline assignment: CDR1 SGHTS and CDR2 YDEGEE. The chain's CDR3 is CASSLGDTRHQPQHF. The DNA of the CDR3 is TGTGCCAGCAGCCTGGGGGACACAAGACATCAGCCCCAGCATTTT.

This clone was counted between two and nine times. The chain is built from TRBV7-2 and TRBJ2-1; D is perhaps TRBD2 (7 bases). Trimming took 5 bases from V and 5 from J, leaving 16 bases between them. Per germline, CDR1 SGHTA and CDR2 FQGNSA. This CDR3 has 15 amino acids. The CDR3 DNA follows: TGTGCCAGCAGCGCTGCGGGGGCCATTAACAATGAGCAGTTCTTC. This encodes CASSAAGAINNEQFF. Looking up the rest from reference TRBV7-2 and TRBJ2-1 gives the full variable domain: GAGVSQSPSNKVTEKGKDVELRCDPISGHTALYWYRQSLGQGLEFLIYFQGNSAPDKSGLPSDRFSAERTGGSVSTLTIQRTQQEDSAVYLCASSAAGAINNEQFFGPGTRLTVL.

This clone turned up a few times. The V call is TRBV7-2, the J call TRBJ2-1, with 9 positions matching TRBD2. Germline V gene sequence: CDR1 SGHTA, CDR2 FQGNSA. The V gene end was trimmed by 0 bases and the J gene end by 6 bases; junction bases not matched to a gene: 6. The length of the CDR3 is 16 residues. DNA of the CDR3: TGTGCCAGCAGCTTAGCGGTTAGCGGGGGCAGCAATGAGCAGTTCTTC. Residues: CASSLAVSGGSNEQFF.

The V and J genes are TRBV30 and TRBJ2-4; 11 bases are a match to TRBD1. The CDR3 consists of 16 residues. The germline V gene encodes CDR1 GTSNPN and CDR2 SVGIG (reference sequence). V lost 2 bases, J lost 2 bases, and 5 bases stayed unmatched. The CDR3 nucleotides are TGTGCCTGGAGTACGGGGACAGGGGGTACCAAAAACATTCAGTACTTC. Its translation: CAWSTGTGGTKNIQYF.

This clone was seen only a few times. This chain joins TRBV11-2 and TRBJ1-3; the D gene is possibly TRBD1 (6 bases). The CDR3 consists of 17 residues. Germline-derived CDR1 and CDR2 are SGHAT and FQNNGV. Trimming took off 5 bases at V and 0 bases at J, with 17 bases between the two ends. The CDR3 loop reads CASSLTFRDNSGNTIYF. The DNA of the CDR3 is TGTGCCAGCAGCCTTACCTTCCGGGACAACTCTGGAAACACCATATATTTT.

This clone was observed a few times. The chain joins TRBV11-2 to TRBJ1-1; the match to TRBD1 covers 9 bases. The CDR3 runs to 15 residues. J was trimmed by 12 bases and V by 5 bases; bases with no gene match: 16. CDR1 and CDR2 from the germline V gene are SGHAT and FQNNGV. The CDR3 region has the DNA TGTGCCAGCAGCAGAGGGGGGACAGGGAAATATGTTACTTTCTTT. Its protein product is CASSRGGTGKYVTFF.

The gene calls are TRBV18 and TRBJ1-3; D is unclear. Trimming cost V 3 bases and J 3 bases, with 12 bases left between them. The CDR3 loop spans 15 amino acids. CDR1 and CDR2 (germline): KGHSH, LQKENI. CDR3 residues: CASSPYDGDGNTIYF. For the CDR3, the DNA is TGTGCCAGCTCACCCTACGACGGAGATGGAAACACCATATATTTT.

This clone was counted between two and nine times. For the CDR3, the DNA is TGTGCCAGCAGTGAAGCGCTTACGGCTAACTATGGCTACACCTTC. Protein sequence: CASSEALTANYGYTF. The rearrangement joins TRBV6-1 to TRBJ1-2; D remains ambiguous. CDR1 is MNHNS and CDR2 is SASEGT in the germline V gene. The CDR3 totals 15 residues. The V end was cut by 0 bases, the J end by 0 bases, with 8 bases between.